A single T cell receptor beta chain is shown here with its context. These data come from a study of blood T cell repertoires in COVID-19. Study information: The cDNA or gDNA used as material had been derived from T cells, B-cell-depleted T cells, or PBMCs.

In the source study's methods: The authors estimated nucleated cell counts from reference gene primer amplification. Clones were read by immunoSEQ multiplex PCR, and TCRdb kept only the in-frame ones, dropping some. The DNA was the basis for D and trimming; V, J and clone size are from that table. This table has fewer than 250,000 clones, 83% appearing once. V was clipped by 6 bases and J by 8 bases, with 11 bases between them. Germline V gene lookup returns CDR1 MNHEY and CDR2 SVGAGI. CDR3 length: 13 amino acids. The source is a woman in her forties who had been exposed to COVID-19. The gene calls are TRBV6-5 and TRBJ1-6; D not certain. What was sequenced was PBMCs or T cells enriched from blood (not recorded which). In nucleotides, the CDR3 is TGTGCCAGCAGCGAGATTTACGATTCACCCCTCCACTTT. Translation: CASSEIYDSPLHF.